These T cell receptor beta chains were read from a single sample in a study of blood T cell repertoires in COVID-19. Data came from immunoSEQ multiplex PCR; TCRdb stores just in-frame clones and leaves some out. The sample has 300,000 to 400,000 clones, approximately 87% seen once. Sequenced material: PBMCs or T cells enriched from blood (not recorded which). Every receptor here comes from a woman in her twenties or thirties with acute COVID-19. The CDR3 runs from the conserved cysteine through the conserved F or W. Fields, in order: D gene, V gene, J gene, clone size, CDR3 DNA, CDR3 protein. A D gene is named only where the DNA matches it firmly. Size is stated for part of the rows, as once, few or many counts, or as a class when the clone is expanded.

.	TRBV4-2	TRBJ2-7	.	TGTGCCAGCAGCCAATTATCCAGGTCCTACGAGCAGTACTTC	CASSQLSRSYEQYF
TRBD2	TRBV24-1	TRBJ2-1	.	TGTGCCACCAGTGACCCTGCCTTGGGGAGCGGGGGGCACAATGAGCAGTTCTTC	CATSDPALGSGGHNEQFF
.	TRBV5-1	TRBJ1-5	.	TGCGCCAGCAGCTTGGCCGGAGATAGCAATCAGCCCCAGCATTTT	CASSLAGDSNQPQHF
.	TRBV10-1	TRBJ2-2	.	TGCGCCAGCAGTGAACAGGGTTCCACCGGGGAGCTGTTTTTT	CASSEQGSTGELFF
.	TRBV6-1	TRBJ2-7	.	TGTGCCAGCAGTGAACGCTACGAGCAGTACTTC	CASSERYEQYF
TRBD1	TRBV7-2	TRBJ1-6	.	TGTGCCAGCAGCTTGGCCGGGACAGTTTATTCACCCCTCCACTTT	CASSLAGTVYSPLHF
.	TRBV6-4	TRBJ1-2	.	TGTGCCAGCAGTGCAAACAGGGATCCGGGCTATGGCTACACCTTC	CASSANRDPGYGYTF
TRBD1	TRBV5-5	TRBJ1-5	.	TGTGCCAGCAGCTGGGACAGAAACAATCAGCCCCAGCATTTT	CASSWDRNNQPQHF
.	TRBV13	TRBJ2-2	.	TGTGCCAGCAGCTACCCCGGGTCACCAAACACCGGGGAGCTGTTTTTT	CASSYPGSPNTGELFF
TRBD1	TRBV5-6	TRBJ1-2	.	TGTGCCAGCAGTCGAGTCGACAGGGGCGCTGGCTACACCTTC	CASSRVDRGAGYTF
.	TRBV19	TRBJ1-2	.	TGTGCCAGTAGGGAGACCGGGACACCCCACTATGGCTACACCTTC	CASRETGTPHYGYTF
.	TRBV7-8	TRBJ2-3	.	TGTGCCAGCAGCTTAGGCGCTACTAGCACAGATACGCAGTATTTT	CASSLGATSTDTQYF
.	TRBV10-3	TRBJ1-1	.	TGTGCCATCAGGCCTCAAGGAGGGAACACTGAAGCTTTCTTT	CAIRPQGGNTEAFF
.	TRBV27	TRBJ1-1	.	TGTGCCAGCAGTTCCAGGGATACTGAAGCTTTCTTT	CASSSRDTEAFF
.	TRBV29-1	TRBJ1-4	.	TGCAGCGTTGTCTATGGCGGGGGTGGCGAAAAACTGTTTTTT	CSVVYGGGGEKLFF
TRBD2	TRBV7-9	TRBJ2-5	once	TGTGCCAGCAGCTTAGTACTAGCGGAAGGGACCCAGTACTTC	CASSLVLAEGTQYF
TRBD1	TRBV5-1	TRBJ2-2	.	TGCGCCAGCAGCCCTTATACAGGGGACACCGGGGAGCTGTTTTTT	CASSPYTGDTGELFF
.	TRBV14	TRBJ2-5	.	TGTGCCAGCAGCGGATACAGGGAAGAGACCCAGTACTTC	CASSGYREETQYF
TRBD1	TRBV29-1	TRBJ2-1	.	TGCAGCGTTGAAGATATTTCGGACAGGACCACCTACAATGAGCAGTTCTTC	CSVEDISDRTTYNEQFF
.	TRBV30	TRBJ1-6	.	TGTGCCTGGAGCCCCACAGCTTATAATTCACCCCTCCACTTT	CAWSPTAYNSPLHF
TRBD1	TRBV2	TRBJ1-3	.	TGTGCCAGCAGTCCGACGCCAGGGGGTATCTCTGGAAACACCATATATTTT	CASSPTPGGISGNTIYF
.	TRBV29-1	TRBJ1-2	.	TGCAGCGGCGGGGGGGCGAATGGCTACACCTTC	CSGGGANGYTF
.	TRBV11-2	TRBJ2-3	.	TGTGCCAGCAGCTTAGGAGGAGATACGCAGTATTTT	CASSLGGDTQYF
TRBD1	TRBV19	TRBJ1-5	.	TGTGCCAGTAGGTTACAGGGGGCAGGGGAGCCCCAGCATTTT	CASRLQGAGEPQHF
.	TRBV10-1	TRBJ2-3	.	TGCGCCAGCAGTGACCAGGCCTACACAGATACGCAGTATTTT	CASSDQAYTDTQYF
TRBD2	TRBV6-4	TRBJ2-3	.	TGTGCCAGCAGCAGCGGGGGGGCCTCGGATACGCAGTATTTT	CASSSGGASDTQYF
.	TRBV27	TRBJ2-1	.	TGTGCCAGCACGAGGAGGGCCGCCTACAATGAGCAGTTCTTC	CASTRRAAYNEQFF
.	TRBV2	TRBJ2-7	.	TGTGCCAGCACAGGGTTCGACGAGCAGTACTTC	CASTGFDEQYF